This T cell receptor beta chain comes out of a study of control samples from healthy donors and cancer patients. The CDR3 has 17 amino acids. The V and J ends lost 3 bases and 0 bases respectively, with 18 bases between them. The germline CDR1 and CDR2 sequences are DFQATT and SNEGSKA (reference sequence). The table came from immunoSEQ multiplex PCR; TCRdb's copy has only in-frame clones and leaves some out. The sample lists more than 70,000 clones; 80% to 95% were seen once. Sequencing used blood. The rearrangement links TRBV20-1 to TRBJ2-1, with D unresolved. The sequence came from a woman aged 25-40 years in good health. This CDR3 is CSASLAAYLSSYNEQFF. The CDR3 DNA reads as TGCAGTGCTAGTCTGGCGGCTTACTTAAGCTCCTACAATGAGCAGTTCTTC.